The 25 T cell receptor beta chains below were found in one sample sequenced in a study of T cell changes during pregnancy in multiple sclerosis. Clones were read by immunoSEQ multiplex PCR, and TCRdb kept only the in-frame ones, dropping some. The data hold almost 20,000 clones, with roughly nine tenths observed a single time. Sequences were derived from CD8+ T cells from peripheral blood mononuclear cells, sampled in the third trimester of pregnancy. These receptors were taken from a female donor in good health, enrolled as a control in a pregnancy study.

This CDR3 reads CASSTLPGESSYNEQFF. For the CDR3, the DNA is TGTGCCAGTAGTACCCTTCCCGGGGAAAGCTCCTACAATGAGCAGTTCTTC. The chain employs TRBV19 and TRBJ2-1; tentatively, D is TRBD2 (5 bases). Germline V gene lookup returns CDR1 LNHDA and CDR2 SQIVND (reference sequence). Deletions cut 4 bases from V and 0 bases from J, with 16 bases between. The CDR3 loop spans 17 amino acids.

The chain couples TRBV7-9 to TRBJ2-7; 9 bases line up with TRBD1. The V gene end was trimmed by 5 bases and the J gene end by 1 base; junction bases not matched to a gene: 6. Germline CDR1 SEHNR, CDR2 FQNEAQ (reference sequence). There are 15 residues in the CDR3. The DNA of the CDR3 is TGTGCCAGCAGCGATACAGGGGGCGCATCCTACGAGCAGTACTTC. Its protein is CASSDTGGASYEQYF.

The chain combines TRBV9 with TRBJ2-3; 9 bases are shared with TRBD2. From germline, CDR1 is SGDLS and CDR2 YYNGEE. The CDR3 runs to 16 residues. The ends lost 4 bases at V and 2 bases at J; junction bases unmatched: 8. The CDR3 sequence is CASSILAGEYTDTQYF. In DNA form, the CDR3 reads TGTGCCAGCAGCATATTAGCGGGGGAGTACACAGATACGCAGTATTTT.

This chain uses TRBV5-6 with TRBJ1-2, with 9 bases that match TRBD1. CDR1 SGHDT and CDR2 YYEEEE come from the germline V gene. There are 17 residues in the CDR3. After removal of 5 bases from V and 2 bases from J, the junction contained 13 bases not matched to a gene. The CDR3 is CASSVRTGVGWNYGYTF. The CDR3 nucleotides read TGTGCCAGCAGTGTTCGGACAGGGGTCGGTTGGAACTATGGCTACACCTTC.

This chain links TRBV30 with TRBJ2-1, with D perhaps TRBD2 (6 bases). The V and J ends lost 1 base and 5 bases respectively, with 12 bases between them. Germline V gene sequence: CDR1 GTSNPN, CDR2 SVGIG (reference sequence). This CDR3 comprises 14 residues. This CDR3 reads CAWSAGLGDNEQFF. The CDR3 coding sequence is TGTGCCTGGAGTGCGGGACTGGGGGACAATGAGCAGTTCTTC.

The chain recombines TRBV27 with TRBJ1-5, with TRBD1 as a possible D gene (5 bases). The CDR3 length is 14 residues. V lost 5 bases and J 5 bases, leaving 13 bases between the germline ends. Per germline, CDR1 MNHEY and CDR2 SMNVEV (reference sequence). The CDR3 DNA reads as TGTGCCAGCAGTCTTACGGGGGTACATCAGCCCCAGCATTTT. Residues: CASSLTGVHQPQHF.

The V gene is TRBV29-1, the J gene TRBJ2-7, with D possibly being TRBD1 (7 bases). The CDR3 loop spans 12 amino acids. V gave up 6 bases and J gave up 5 bases, with 14 bases separating them. Germline V gene data show CDR1 as SQVTM and CDR2 as ANQGSEA. CDR3 coding DNA: TGCAGCGTGGAGGGGGACAGTGACGAGCAGTACTTC. Translation gives CSVEGDSDEQYF.

This rearrangement joins TRBV7-9 to TRBJ2-1; D is possibly TRBD1 (7 bases). The germline V and J ends were trimmed by 5 bases and 5 bases, with 13 bases remaining between them. The CDR3 runs 14 residues. CDR1 and CDR2 from the germline V gene are SEHNR and FQNEAQ (reference sequence). This CDR3 reads CASSQGGRHNEQFF. In DNA form, the CDR3 reads TGTGCCAGCAGCCAGGGGGGCAGACACAATGAGCAGTTCTTC. Full variable domain (outside the CDR3, taken from reference TRBV7-9 and TRBJ2-1): DTGVSQNPRHKITKRGQNVTFRCDPISEHNRLYWYRQTLGQGPEFLTYFQNEAQLEKSRLLSDRFSAERPKGSFSTLEIQRTEQGDSAMYLCASSQGGRHNEQFFGPGTRLTVL.

The chain carries TRBV19 and TRBJ1-3; 7 positions agree with TRBD1. The CDR3 consists of 15 residues. After removal of 7 bases from V and 0 bases from J, the junction contained 6 bases not matched to a gene. CDR1 is LNHDA, CDR2 SQIVND, per germline (reference sequence). The CDR3 coding sequence is TGTGCCAGTAACCTCGACAGGGACTCTGGAAACACCATATATTTT. It yields the protein CASNLDRDSGNTIYF. Using reference TRBV19 and TRBJ1-3 for the parts outside the CDR3, the full variable domain is DGGITQSPKYLFRKEGQNVTLSCEQNLNHDAMYWYRQDPGQGLRLIYYSQIVNDFQKGDIAEGYSVSREKKESFPLTVTSAQKNPTAFYLCASNLDRDSGNTIYFGEGSWLTVV.

The chain employs TRBV7-9 and TRBJ2-7, with D possibly being TRBD1 (5 bases). Between the trimmed V and J ends, which lost 7 bases and 0 bases, there was a span of 16 bases. CDR3 length equals 15 residues. Looked up from germline, CDR1 is SEHNR and CDR2 is FQNEAQ (reference sequence). For the CDR3, the DNA is TGTGCCAGCACGGATTTGGGGCAAAGCTCCTACGAGCAGTACTTC. It codes for CASTDLGQSSYEQYF. Looking up the rest from reference TRBV7-9 and TRBJ2-7 gives the full variable domain: DTGVSQNPRHKITKRGQNVTFRCDPISEHNRLYWYRQTLGQGPEFLTYFQNEAQLEKSRLLSDRFSAERPKGSFSTLEIQRTEQGDSAMYLCASTDLGQSSYEQYFGPGTRLTVT.

This clone appeared once. This chain links TRBV19 with TRBJ2-1; TRBD1 matches 11 bases. The germline CDR1 and CDR2 sequences are LNHDA and SQIVND (reference sequence). This CDR3 comprises 15 residues. With V trimmed by 6 bases and J by 5 bases, 6 bases remained unmatched. CDR3 nucleotides: TGTGCCAGTAGGAGGACAGGGGGCGCCGACAATGAGCAGTTCTTC. Translating gives CASRRTGGADNEQFF.

The J gene is TRBJ2-7, the V gene TRBV6-6; 7 bases fit TRBD1. Germline CDR1 and CDR2: MNHNY and SVGAGI (reference sequence). This CDR3 has 14 amino acids. With V trimmed by 2 bases and J by 4 bases, 5 bases remained unmatched. CDR3 sequence (DNA): TGTGCCAGCAGTTACAGGGGGCCCCTGTACGAGCAGTACTTC. Translation gives CASSYRGPLYEQYF.

The rearrangement links TRBV25-1 to TRBJ2-3; no clear D. There are 15 residues in the CDR3. CDR1 and CDR2 from the germline V gene are MGHDK and SYGVNS. V shed 3 bases and J shed 6 bases, with 16 bases lying between them. The CDR3 sequence: CASSEPSRHRDTQYF. Written as DNA, the CDR3 is TGTGCCAGCAGTGAGCCTTCACGTCATCGGGATACGCAGTATTTT. The whole variable domain, filled in from reference TRBV25-1 and TRBJ2-3, reads EADIYQTPRYLVIGTGKKITLECSQTMGHDKMYWYQQDPGMELHLIHYSYGVNSTEKGDLSSESTVSRIRTEHFPLTLESARPSHTSQYLCASSEPSRHRDTQYFGPGTRLTVL.

The table lists this clone with a few counts. Other DNA variants within this sample encode the same CDR3. CDR3 in DNA: TGCGCCAGCAGCCAACGGGAGGGGTTAGCGGGAGTCAATGAGCAGTTCTTC. As protein: CASSQREGLAGVNEQFF. The chain links TRBV4-3 to TRBJ2-1; 9 nucleotides match TRBD2. V shed 2 bases and J 6 bases; nucleotides not matched to a gene: 11. CDR3 length: 17 residues. Per the germline V gene, CDR1 is LGHNA and CDR2 is YSLEER.

The chain has TRBV15 and TRBJ2-1, with 13 bases fitting TRBD2. Germline V lookup: CDR1 LNHNV, CDR2 YYDKDF (reference sequence). CDR3 length: 15 residues. Trimming at V came to 6 bases and at J to 8 bases, leaving 7 bases not matched to a gene. CDR3 in amino acids: CATSHGLAGAYEQFF. The CDR3 DNA reads TGTGCCACCAGTCATGGACTAGCGGGGGCTTATGAGCAGTTCTTC.

V is TRBV27 and J is TRBJ2-7; 9 bases agree with TRBD1. The CDR3 is 15 amino acids. Germline V CDR1 and CDR2: MNHEY, SMNVEV (reference sequence). With V trimmed by 3 bases and J by 0 bases, 3 bases remained unmatched. The DNA for the CDR3 is TGTGCCAGCAGTTTCGGACAGGGGAGCTCCTACGAGCAGTACTTC. Protein product: CASSFGQGSSYEQYF.

The rearrangement uses TRBV19 and TRBJ2-7; 7 nucleotides agree with TRBD1. V was pared by 4 bases and J by 0 bases, with 6 bases of the junction left unmatched. The CDR3 runs 15 residues. Germline-derived CDR1 and CDR2 are LNHDA and SQIVND (reference sequence). The CDR3 loop is CASSRGGGGSYEQYF. CDR3 nucleotides: TGTGCCAGTAGTAGAGGGGGCGGCGGCTCCTACGAGCAGTACTTC.

The rearrangement joins TRBV4-1 to TRBJ1-6; 7 bases agree with TRBD1. The CDR3 totals 15 residues. Germline assignment: CDR1 MGHRA and CDR2 YSYEKL. Trimming cost V 4 bases and J 7 bases; bases outside gene matches: 7. The CDR3: CASSLGTAENSPLHF. The CDR3 coding sequence is TGCGCCAGCAGCCTAGGGACAGCAGAAAATTCACCCCTCCACTTT.

The chain links TRBV5-6 to TRBJ2-1, with D maybe TRBD2 (6 bases). CDR1 SGHDT and CDR2 YYEEEE come from the germline V gene. Trimming removed 0 bases from V and 8 bases from J, with 18 bases in between. The CDR3 has 16 amino acids. This chain's CDR3 is CASSLDVGSRSHEQFF. DNA of the CDR3: TGTGCCAGCAGCTTGGATGTCGGGAGCAGAAGTCATGAGCAGTTCTTC.

This chain joins TRBV10-3 and TRBJ1-1, with a tentative D call TRBD1 (6 bases). CDR1 and CDR2 from the germline V gene are ENHRY and SYGVKD. The V and J ends lost 8 bases and 0 bases respectively, with 25 bases between them. This CDR3 has 18 residues. The CDR3 reads CAIREGPGQLRMNTEAFF. The CDR3 nucleotides read TGTGCCATCCGCGAAGGCCCGGGACAACTAAGAATGAACACTGAAGCTTTCTTT.

By share of the sample, this clone is medium-sized. V usage is TRBV6-4 and J usage is TRBJ1-1; D gene unclear. CDR1 is MRHNA, CDR2 SNTAGT, per germline. There are 13 residues in the CDR3. V lost 6 bases, J lost 1 base, and 9 bases lay in between. CDR3 DNA sequence: TGTGCCAGCAGGGCCGGAGAGAACACTGAAGCTTTCTTT. This translates into CASRAGENTEAFF.

This clone is a singleton in its sample. The V and J genes are TRBV6-1 and TRBJ2-7, with D perhaps TRBD2 (7 bases). Trimming stripped 8 bases from V and 5 bases from J, with 10 bases between. Germline V lookup: CDR1 MNHNS, CDR2 SASEGT. The CDR3 is 11 residues long. The chain's CDR3 is CASYGGHEQYF. CDR3 nucleotides: TGTGCCAGCTACGGGGGGCACGAGCAGTACTTC.

This chain joins TRBV6-1 and TRBJ1-5, with a possible D match to TRBD1 (5 bases). Trimming cost V 4 bases and J 6 bases, with 16 bases left between them. Germline CDR1 is MNHNS and CDR2 is SASEGT. This CDR3 spans 15 amino acids. DNA of the CDR3: TGTGCCAGCAGTGCCGCTGGGGGGTCGACTCAGCCCCAGCATTTT. This codes for CASSAAGGSTQPQHF.

The chain has TRBV28 and TRBJ1-2, with 10 bases aligning to TRBD1. Germline V lookup: CDR1 MDHEN, CDR2 SYDVKM. The CDR3 contains 13 residues. Trimming cost V 6 bases and J 8 bases; bases outside gene matches: 6. In DNA, the CDR3 is TGTGCCAGCAGCCGACAGGGGGCGCTGGGCTACACCTTC. Amino acids: CASSRQGALGYTF.

CDR3 sequence: CASSPAGTVDFGYTF. The DNA for the CDR3 is TGTGCCAGCAGCCCAGCCGGGACAGTTGATTTCGGCTACACCTTC. V and J are TRBV7-9 and TRBJ1-2; 7 bases are shared with TRBD1. The CDR3 runs to 15 residues. Germline CDR1 and CDR2: SEHNR and FQNEAQ (reference sequence). The trim removed 5 bases at V and 8 bases at J, leaving 14 bases unmatched.